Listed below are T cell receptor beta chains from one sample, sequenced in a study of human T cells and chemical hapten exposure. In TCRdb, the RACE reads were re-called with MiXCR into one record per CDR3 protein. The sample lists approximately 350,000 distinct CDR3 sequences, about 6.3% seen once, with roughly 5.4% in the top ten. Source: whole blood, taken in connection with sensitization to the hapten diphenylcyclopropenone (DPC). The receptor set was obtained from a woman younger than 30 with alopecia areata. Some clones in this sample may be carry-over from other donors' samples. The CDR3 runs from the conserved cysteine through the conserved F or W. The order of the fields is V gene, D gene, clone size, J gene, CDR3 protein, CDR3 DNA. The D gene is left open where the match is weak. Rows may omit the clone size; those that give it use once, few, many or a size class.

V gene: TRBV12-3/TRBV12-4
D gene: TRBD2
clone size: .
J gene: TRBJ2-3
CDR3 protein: CASSTGSGGPGDTQYF
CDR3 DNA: TGTGCCAGCTCAACGGGGAGCGGGGGCCCAGGAGATACGCAGTATTTT

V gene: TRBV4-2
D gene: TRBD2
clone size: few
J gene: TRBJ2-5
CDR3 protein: CASSQDNLAGGRQETQYF
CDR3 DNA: TGTGCCAGCAGCCAAGACAATTTGGCGGGGGGCCGGCAAGAGACCCAGTACTTC

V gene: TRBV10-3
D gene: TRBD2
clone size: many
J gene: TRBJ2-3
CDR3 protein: CAGTSDSNTDTQYF
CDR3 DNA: TGTGCCGGAACTAGCGATTCGAACACAGATACGCAGTATTTT

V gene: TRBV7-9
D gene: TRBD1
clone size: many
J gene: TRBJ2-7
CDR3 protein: CASSLARPGQPYEQYF
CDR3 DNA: TGTGCCAGCAGCTTAGCCCGACCGGGACAGCCATACGAGCAGTACTTC

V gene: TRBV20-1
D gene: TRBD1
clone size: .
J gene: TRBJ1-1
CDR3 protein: CSARDPGTANTEAFF
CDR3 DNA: TGCAGTGCTAGAGATCCCGGGACAGCGAACACTGAAGCTTTCTTT

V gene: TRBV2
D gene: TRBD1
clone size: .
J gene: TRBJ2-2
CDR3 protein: CASRETGGGAGELFF
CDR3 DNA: TGTGCCAGCAGGGAGACAGGGGGAGGTGCCGGGGAGCTGTTTTTT

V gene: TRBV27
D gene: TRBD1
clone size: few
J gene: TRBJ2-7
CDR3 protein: CASSPSRQGVYEQYF
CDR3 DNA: TGTGCCAGCAGTCCTTCCCGACAGGGGGTTTACGAGCAGTACTTC

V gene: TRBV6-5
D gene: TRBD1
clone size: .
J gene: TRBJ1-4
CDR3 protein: CASSSPGQGYEKLFF
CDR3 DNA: TGTGCCAGCAGTTCCCCGGGACAGGGTTATGAAAAACTGTTTTTT

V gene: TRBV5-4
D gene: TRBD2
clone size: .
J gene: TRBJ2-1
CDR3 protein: CASSLRSGRAGEQFF
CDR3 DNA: TGTGCCAGCAGCTTGAGGAGCGGGAGGGCAGGCGAGCAGTTCTTC

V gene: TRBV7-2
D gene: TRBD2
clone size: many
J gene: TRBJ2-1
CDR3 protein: CASSLVRGLAGELSYNEQFF
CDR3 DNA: TGTGCCAGCAGCTTAGTAAGGGGACTAGCGGGGGAGCTTTCCTACAATGAGCAGTTCTTC

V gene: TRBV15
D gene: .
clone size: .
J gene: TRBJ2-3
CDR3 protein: CATSITTAGFTDTQYF
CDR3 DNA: TGTGCCACCAGCATCACTACCGCGGGGTTCACAGATACGCAGTATTTT

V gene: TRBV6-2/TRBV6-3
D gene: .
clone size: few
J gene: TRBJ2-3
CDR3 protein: CASSASRPNMQYF
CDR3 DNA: TGTGCCAGCAGCGCAAGCCGACCCAATATGCAGTATTTT

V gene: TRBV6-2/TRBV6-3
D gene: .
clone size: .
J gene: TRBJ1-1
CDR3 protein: CASSYSSRPPPGVKNTEAFF
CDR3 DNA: TGTGCCAGCAGTTACTCGAGTCGTCCCCCTCCCGGGGTAAAGAACACTGAAGCTTTCTTT

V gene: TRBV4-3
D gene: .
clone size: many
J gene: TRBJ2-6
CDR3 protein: CASSQEDGSGANVLTF
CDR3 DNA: TGCGCCAGCAGCCAAGAGGACGGCTCTGGGGCCAACGTCCTGACTTTC

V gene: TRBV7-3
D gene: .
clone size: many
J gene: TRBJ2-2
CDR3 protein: CASSRGTANTGELFF
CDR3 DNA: TGTGCCAGCAGTCGCGGGACAGCCAACACCGGGGAGCTGTTTTTT

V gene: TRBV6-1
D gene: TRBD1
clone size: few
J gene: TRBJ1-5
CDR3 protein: CASSERQGSQPQHF
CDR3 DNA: TGTGCCAGCAGTGAACGACAGGGGAGTCAGCCCCAGCATTTT

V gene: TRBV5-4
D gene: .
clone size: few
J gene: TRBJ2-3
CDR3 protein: CASSPSRPGADTQYF
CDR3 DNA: TGTGCCAGCAGCCCAAGTAGGCCTGGGGCAGATACGCAGTATTTT

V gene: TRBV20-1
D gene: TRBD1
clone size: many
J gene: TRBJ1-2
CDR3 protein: CSAVTGGYGYTF
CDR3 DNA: TGCAGTGCCGTGACAGGGGGCTATGGCTACACCTTC

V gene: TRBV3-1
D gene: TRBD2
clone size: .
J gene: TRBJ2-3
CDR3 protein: CASSPGLAGGLLVDTQYF
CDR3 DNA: TGTGCCAGCAGCCCCGGACTAGCGGGGGGCCTCCTTGTGGATACGCAGTATTTT

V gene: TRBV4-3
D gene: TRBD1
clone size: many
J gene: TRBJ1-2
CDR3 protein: CASSPAGQGESYGYTF
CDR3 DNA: TGCGCCAGCAGCCCCGCGGGACAGGGGGAGAGCTATGGCTACACCTTC

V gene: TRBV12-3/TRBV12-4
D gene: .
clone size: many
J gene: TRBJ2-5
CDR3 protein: CASRNYNQETQYF
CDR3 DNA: TGTGCCAGCAGAAACTATAACCAAGAGACCCAGTACTTC

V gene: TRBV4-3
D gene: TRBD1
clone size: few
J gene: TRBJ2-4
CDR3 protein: CASSPEDRGNIQYF
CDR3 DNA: TGCGCCAGCAGCCCGGAAGACAGGGGCAACATTCAGTACTTC

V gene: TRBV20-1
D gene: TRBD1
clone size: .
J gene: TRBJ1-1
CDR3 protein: CSASGQGVEKNTEAFF
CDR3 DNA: TGCAGTGCCTCCGGACAGGGTGTTGAAAAGAACACTGAAGCTTTCTTT

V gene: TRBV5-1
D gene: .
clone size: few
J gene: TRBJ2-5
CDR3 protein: CASSLQLPETQYF
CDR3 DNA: TGCGCCAGCAGCTTGCAACTCCCGGAGACCCAGTACTTC